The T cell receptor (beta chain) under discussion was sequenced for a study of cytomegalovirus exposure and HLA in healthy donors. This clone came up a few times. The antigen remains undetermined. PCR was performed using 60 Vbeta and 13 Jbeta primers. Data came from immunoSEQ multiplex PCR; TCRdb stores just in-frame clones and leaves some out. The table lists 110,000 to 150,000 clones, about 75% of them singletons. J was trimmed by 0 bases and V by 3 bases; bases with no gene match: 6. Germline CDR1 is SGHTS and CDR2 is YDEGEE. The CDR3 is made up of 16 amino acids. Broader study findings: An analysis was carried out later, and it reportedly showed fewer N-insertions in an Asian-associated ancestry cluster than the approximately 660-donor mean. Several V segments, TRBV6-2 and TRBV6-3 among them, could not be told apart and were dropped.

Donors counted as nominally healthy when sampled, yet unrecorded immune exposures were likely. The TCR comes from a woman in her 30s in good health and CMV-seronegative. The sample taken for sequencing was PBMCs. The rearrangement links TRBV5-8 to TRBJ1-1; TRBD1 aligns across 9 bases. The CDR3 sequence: CASSSGQGLLNTEAFF. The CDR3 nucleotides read TGTGCCAGCAGCTCGGGACAGGGTTTATTGAACACTGAAGCTTTCTTT. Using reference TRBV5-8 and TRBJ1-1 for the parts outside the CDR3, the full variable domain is EAGVTQSPTHLIKTRGQQATLRCSPISGHTSVYWYQQALGLGLQFLLWYDEGEERNRGNFPPRFSGRQFPNYSSELNVNALELEDSALYLCASSSGQGLLNTEAFFGQGTRLTVV.